This T cell receptor (beta chain) came from a study of shared clonotypes between healthy human individuals. Study-level findings and limits: Among four donors, roughly 5% of naive CD4 clonotypes were found in common. On the whole, naive subsets had larger estimated richness than memory subsets had.

With respect to this clone: Its antigen remains unidentified.

Germline V CDR1 and CDR2: PRHDT, FYEKMQ (reference sequence). There are 17 residues in the CDR3. V shed 0 bases and J 0 bases; nucleotides not matched to a gene: 4. Clones were read by immunoSEQ multiplex PCR, and TCRdb kept only the in-frame ones, dropping some. The sample has roughly 720,000 clones, about nine tenths seen once. What was sequenced was memory CD8+ T cells from PBMCs. Stated subset: CD45RO+ cells pooled with CCR7-negative TemRA cells. The V gene is TRBV13, the J gene TRBJ1-3, with 8 positions matching TRBD1. This sequence was found in a man between 18 and 29 years old in good health. Some clones in this sample may be carry-over from other donors' samples. The CDR3 region has the DNA TGTGCCAGCAGCTTAGGGTCAGGGGGCCTCTCTGGAAACACCATATATTTT. It specifies CASSLGSGGLSGNTIYF. Using reference TRBV13 and TRBJ1-3 for the parts outside the CDR3, the full variable domain is AAGVIQSPRHLIKEKRETATLKCYPIPRHDTVYWYQQGPGQDPQFLISFYEKMQSDKGSIPDRFSAQQFSDYHSELNMSSLELGDSALYFCASSLGSGGLSGNTIYFGEGSWLTVV.